The 31 T cell receptor beta chains reported below all come from one sample, sequenced in a study of blood T cell repertoires in COVID-19. The method was immunoSEQ multiplex PCR; TCRdb's version includes in-frame clones alone and lacks a portion of them. Of tens of thousands of clones listed, 90% are singletons. Sample: peripheral blood. These receptors were taken from a man in his fifties with acute or convalescent COVID-19.

In nucleotides, the CDR3 is TGTGCCAGCAGTTTGACAGGGGATCGGCGAGCTTTCTTT. This codes for CASSLTGDRRAFF. The chain joins TRBV6-5 to TRBJ1-1; TRBD1 aligns across 8 bases. The CDR3 covers 13 residues. Germline CDR1 and CDR2: MNHEY and SVGAGI. V was pared by 4 bases and J by 10 bases, with 8 bases of the junction left unmatched.

The chain recombines TRBV6-6 with TRBJ2-7, with 8 bases fitting TRBD2. CDR1 and CDR2 from the germline V gene are MNHNY and SVGAGI (reference sequence). The CDR3 has 15 residues. Trimming cost V 0 bases and J 5 bases; bases outside gene matches: 6. The CDR3 sequence is CASSYSSGGPHEQYF. The CDR3 DNA reads as TGTGCCAGCAGTTACTCCTCGGGAGGGCCCCACGAGCAGTACTTC.

The V call is TRBV24-1, the J call TRBJ1-2, with D perhaps matching TRBD1 (5 bases). The germline CDR1 and CDR2 sequences are KGHDR and SFDVKD. Trimming took 5 bases from V and 7 from J, leaving 19 bases between them. The length of the CDR3 is 15 residues. The CDR3 spells CATSGLWEGTIGYTF. CDR3 coding DNA: TGTGCCACCAGTGGGTTGTGGGAAGGGACTATTGGCTACACCTTC.

The rearrangement links TRBV5-1 to TRBJ1-1; D is possibly TRBD1 (5 bases). The germline V gene has CDR1 SGHRS and CDR2 YFSETQ. The CDR3 is 14 residues long. The ends were cut back, 2 bases at V and 1 base at J, with 9 bases in the middle. CDR3 loop: CASSFPRANTEAFF. DNA of the CDR3: TGCGCCAGCAGCTTTCCCAGGGCGAACACTGAAGCTTTCTTT.

This clone was counted a few times. The rearrangement joins TRBV19 to TRBJ1-5; 9 bases are a match to TRBD1. V was clipped by 8 bases and J by 6 bases; unmatched bases: 11. Germline V gene lookup returns CDR1 LNHDA and CDR2 SQIVND (reference sequence). The CDR3 runs 15 residues. CDR3 amino acids: CASGTPGTGSQPQHF. CDR3 sequence (DNA): TGTGCCAGTGGAACGCCCGGGACAGGGAGTCAGCCCCAGCATTTT.

The rearrangement links TRBV7-9 to TRBJ1-1, with D possibly matching TRBD1 (5 bases). The ends were cut back, 5 bases at V and 3 bases at J, with 19 bases in the middle. The CDR3 contains 16 residues. The germline V gene encodes CDR1 SEHNR and CDR2 FQNEAQ (reference sequence). This CDR3 is CASSASQGSGDTEAFF. The CDR3 coding sequence is TGTGCCAGCAGCGCATCGCAGGGATCGGGGGACACTGAAGCTTTCTTT.

This clone was seen a single time. V and J are TRBV4-3 and TRBJ2-1; 7 bases agree with TRBD1. After removal of 4 bases from V and 3 bases from J, the junction contained 9 bases not matched to a gene. This CDR3 has 16 amino acids. Germline CDR1 is LGHNA and CDR2 is YSLEER. CDR3 amino acids: CASSRSPTGSYNEQFF. Here the CDR3 DNA reads TGCGCCAGCAGCCGTTCTCCGACAGGGAGCTACAATGAGCAGTTCTTC.

This clone came up a few times. The chain links TRBV12-3 or TRBV12-4 to TRBJ2-7; D may be TRBD2 (6 bases). V dropped 9 bases and J dropped 5 bases, with 14 bases sitting between them. The CDR3 runs to 12 residues. The CDR3: CASGLASHEQYF. CDR3 coding DNA: TGTGCCAGTGGGCTAGCGTCCCACGAGCAGTACTTC.

This clone was detected once. The chain couples TRBV19 to TRBJ2-7; 10 bases match TRBD1. Germline loops: CDR1 LNHDA, CDR2 SQIVND (reference sequence). This CDR3 contains 14 residues. The trim removed 4 bases at V and 3 bases at J, leaving 3 bases unmatched. CDR3 bases: TGTGCCAGTAGTAAGACAGGGGGCCACTACGAGCAGTACTTC. It encodes CASSKTGGHYEQYF.

The chain uses TRBV11-2 and TRBJ1-3; D call uncertain. V was shortened by 1 base and J by 8 bases, with 12 bases between the two germline ends. The CDR3 totals 14 residues. Germline V lookup: CDR1 SGHAT, CDR2 FQNNGV. The CDR3 DNA sequence: TGTGCCAGCAGCTTAGCCCCAGGTCGCGACACCATATATTTT. This encodes CASSLAPGRDTIYF.

The chain recombines TRBV7-6 with TRBJ2-7; possible D gene TRBD2, 5 bases. The CDR3 is 12 amino acids. Germline values: CDR1 SGHVS, CDR2 FNYEAQ. The germline V and J ends were trimmed by 2 bases and 5 bases, with 7 bases remaining between them. CDR3 bases: TGTGCCAGCAGCTTAACGGGGAACGAGCAGTACTTC. This codes for CASSLTGNEQYF.

Remarks on this clone: Distinct nucleotide sequences in the sample also encode this CDR3. V and J are TRBV19 and TRBJ2-5, with TRBD1 matching over 12 bases. The CDR3 runs 15 residues. Germline CDR1 is LNHDA and CDR2 is SQIVND (reference sequence). The V segment lost 3 bases and the J segment 4 bases; nucleotides outside the gene matches: 3. CDR3 region: CASSIGTGGSETQYF. CDR3 DNA: TGTGCCAGTAGTATTGGGACAGGGGGCTCAGAGACCCAGTACTTC.

The CDR3 protein is CSASSGQGAYEQYF. In DNA, the CDR3 is TGCAGTGCTAGTTCGGGACAGGGGGCCTACGAGCAGTACTTC. The chain uses TRBV20-1 and TRBJ2-7; 11 nucleotides agree with TRBD1. The germline gives CDR1 DFQATT, CDR2 SNEGSKA (reference sequence). Unmatched junction bases numbered 3, after V lost 3 bases and J lost 2 bases. This CDR3 contains 14 residues.

This chain connects TRBV6-6 to TRBJ1-5; a weak D match, TRBD1 (5 bases). The CDR3 is 13 residues long. Trimming left V 4 bases short and J 7 bases short, with 11 bases between. Looked up from germline, CDR1 is MNHNY and CDR2 is SVGAGI (reference sequence). CDR3 sequence reads: CASSSREGQPQHF. The CDR3 DNA reads TGTGCCAGCAGTTCCAGGGAGGGGCAGCCCCAGCATTTT.

V usage is TRBV29-1 and J usage is TRBJ2-2; TRBD1 matches at 10 bases. After removal of 5 bases from V and 3 bases from J, the junction contained 3 bases not matched to a gene. Per the germline V gene, CDR1 is SQVTM and CDR2 is ANQGSEA. The CDR3 length is 14 residues. CDR3: CSVKGTGDTGELFF. The CDR3 nucleotides read TGCAGCGTTAAAGGGACAGGGGACACCGGGGAGCTGTTTTTT.

The chain carries TRBV5-4 and TRBJ2-3; D is perhaps TRBD1 (8 bases). The V gene lost 4 bases and the J gene lost 4 bases, with 22 bases spanning the gap. The CDR3 spans 17 residues. Germline V gene data show CDR1 as SGHNT and CDR2 as YYREEE (reference sequence). CDR3 DNA: TGTGCCAGCAGCCGGGCGCCAGGACAGGGAGGGTCAGATACGCAGTATTTT. It codes for CASSRAPGQGGSDTQYF.

V is TRBV7-2 and J is TRBJ2-3, with D maybe TRBD2 (5 bases). The germline V and J ends were trimmed by 3 bases and 0 bases, with 10 bases remaining between them. Germline V CDR1 and CDR2: SGHTA, FQGNSA. This CDR3 is built from 15 residues. CDR3 bases: TGTGCCAGCAGCTTCACTAGGACTAGCACAGATACGCAGTATTTT. It encodes CASSFTRTSTDTQYF.

The rearrangement joins TRBV21-1 to TRBJ2-7; the listed D gene, TRBD1, was not tested against the DNA. TRBV21-1 is a recognized pseudogene. The CDR3 extends over 12 amino acids. CDR3 in amino acids: CHIEGDSNEQYF. Written as DNA, the CDR3 is TGTCACATTGAGGGGGATTCAAACGAGCAGTACTTC.

The chain combines TRBV21-1 with TRBJ2-7; TRBD1, the D gene given by the table, was not confirmed from the DNA. TRBV21-1 is a pseudogene locus. CDR3 length: 13 residues. DNA of the CDR3: TGTGCCAGCACCGATCAGGGGGCGTACGAGCAGTACTTC. This translates into CASTDQGAYEQYF.

This sequence joins TRBV27 and TRBJ1-6; 10 nucleotides line up with TRBD1. Germline values: CDR1 MNHEY, CDR2 SMNVEV (reference sequence). Trimming removed 5 bases from V and 0 bases from J; junction bases left unmatched: 7. This CDR3 has 18 residues. CDR3 nucleotides: TGTGCCAGCAGTATTAGACAGGGGGCTAACTCCTATAATTCACCCCTCCACTTT. Translated: CASSIRQGANSYNSPLHF.

This clone was recorded a few times. The rearrangement joins TRBV20-1 to TRBJ2-3; 9 nucleotides agree with TRBD2. V was pared by 3 bases and J by 6 bases, with 10 bases of the junction left unmatched. Germline V gene data show CDR1 as DFQATT and CDR2 as SNEGSKA (reference sequence). The CDR3 covers 15 residues. As DNA, the CDR3 is TGCAGTGCTAGTGCCCTAGCGGGAAGGGAGGATACGCAGTATTTT. As protein: CSASALAGREDTQYF.

The chain combines TRBV7-8 with TRBJ2-7, with 9 bases aligning to TRBD1. Germline V lookup: CDR1 SGHVS, CDR2 FQNEAQ. The CDR3 has 15 amino acids. Germline trimming cut 4 bases from V and 6 bases from J; bases unmatched to any gene: 10. As DNA, the CDR3 is TGTGCCAGCAGCTCGGACAGGGGACTTTCGGGCGAGCAGTACTTC. Translating gives CASSSDRGLSGEQYF.

The CDR3 reads CASSYRTGANQPQHF. In DNA, the CDR3 is TGTGCCAGCAGTTACCGGACAGGGGCAAATCAGCCCCAGCATTTT. The chain joins TRBV6-5 to TRBJ1-5, with 9 bases that match TRBD1. The CDR3 loop spans 15 amino acids. The V and J ends lost 2 bases and 4 bases, in that order; junction bases with no gene match: 3. Looked up from germline, CDR1 is MNHEY and CDR2 is SVGAGI.

V is TRBV30 and J is TRBJ1-4, with D possibly being TRBD1 (6 bases). V lost 3 bases and J lost 8, with 16 bases in between. This CDR3 is built from 14 residues. In germline, CDR1 is GTSNPN, CDR2 SVGIG (reference sequence). The CDR3 DNA is TGTGCCTGGAGATCGGGGGGCGCCGAAGAAAAACTGTTTTTT. Translation gives CAWRSGGAEEKLFF.

The V call is TRBV19, the J call TRBJ1-3; 7 positions match TRBD1. The CDR3 loop spans 13 amino acids. CDR1 and CDR2 (germline): LNHDA, SQIVND (reference sequence). J was trimmed by 4 bases and V by 7 bases; bases with no gene match: 4. The CDR3 bases are TGTGCCAGTACTAGGGGGCCCGGAAACACCATATATTTT. Its protein is CASTRGPGNTIYF.

The V gene is TRBV5-6, the J gene TRBJ2-7, with D possibly matching TRBD2 (5 bases). CDR1 and CDR2 (germline): SGHDT, YYEEEE. The V end was cut by 0 bases, the J end by 2 bases, with 6 bases between. The CDR3 extends over 13 amino acids. The CDR3 is CASSLVGTYEQYF. In DNA, the CDR3 is TGTGCCAGCAGCTTGGTCGGGACCTACGAGCAGTACTTC.

The chain employs TRBV5-1 and TRBJ2-7; tentatively, D is TRBD1 (6 bases). Deletions cut 1 base from V and 3 bases from J, with 17 bases between. Germline CDR1 SGHRS, CDR2 YFSETQ. CDR3 length: 16 residues. In DNA form, the CDR3 reads TGCGCCAGCAGCTTGACCAGACAGGACCCCAACTACGAGCAGTACTTC. Translated, it gives CASSLTRQDPNYEQYF. The entire variable domain, with the rest obtained from reference TRBV5-1 and TRBJ2-7, is as follows: KAGVTQTPRYLIKTRGQQVTLSCSPISGHRSVSWYQQTPGQGLQFLFEYFSETQRNKGNFPGRFSGRQFSNSRSEMNVSTLELGDSALYLCASSLTRQDPNYEQYFGPGTRLTVT.

DNA of the CDR3: TGTGCCAGCAGCGGATTCGGGTCAGGGGACTACGAGCAGTACTTC. Amino acids: CASSGFGSGDYEQYF. The chain couples TRBV3-1 (or the pseudogene TRBV3-2) to TRBJ2-7, with TRBD1 as a possible D gene (6 bases). The CDR3 runs to 15 residues. Germline V CDR1 and CDR2: LGHDT, YNNKEL (reference sequence). Between the trimmed V and J ends, which lost 5 bases and 3 bases, there was a span of 17 bases.

This clone was seen only once. The chain carries TRBV2 and TRBJ1-1; weak D call: TRBD1 (5 bases). The CDR3 consists of 13 residues. In germline, CDR1 is SNHLY, CDR2 FYNNEI. Trimming took 4 bases from V and 1 from J, leaving 7 bases between them. The CDR3 loop reads CASSGQTNTEAFF. The CDR3 DNA follows: TGTGCCAGCAGTGGACAGACGAACACTGAAGCTTTCTTT.

This chain links TRBV30 with TRBJ2-1, with 7 bases matching TRBD1. Germline V gene data show CDR1 as GTSNPN and CDR2 as SVGIG (reference sequence). The CDR3 has 14 residues. J gave up 3 bases and V 5 bases, and 7 bases lay outside the gene matches. The CDR3 DNA sequence: TGTGCCTGGGTGAAACGGACAGGCTACAATGAGCAGTTCTTC. The encoded protein is CAWVKRTGYNEQFF. Drawing the rest from reference TRBV30 and TRBJ2-1, the complete variable domain is SQTIHQWPATLVQPVGSPLSLECTVEGTSNPNLYWYRQAAGRGLQLLFYSVGIGQISSEVPQNLSASRPQDRQFILSSKKLLLSDSGFYLCAWVKRTGYNEQFFGPGTRLTVL.

This sequence joins TRBV19 and TRBJ1-5; no clear D. From germline, CDR1 is LNHDA and CDR2 SQIVND (reference sequence). There are 16 residues in the CDR3. V was clipped by 1 base and J by 0 bases, with 10 bases between them. CDR3 sequence (DNA): TGTGCCAGTAGTATAGGGGCTAGCTATAGCAATCAGCCCCAGCATTTT. It is translated as CASSIGASYSNQPQHF.